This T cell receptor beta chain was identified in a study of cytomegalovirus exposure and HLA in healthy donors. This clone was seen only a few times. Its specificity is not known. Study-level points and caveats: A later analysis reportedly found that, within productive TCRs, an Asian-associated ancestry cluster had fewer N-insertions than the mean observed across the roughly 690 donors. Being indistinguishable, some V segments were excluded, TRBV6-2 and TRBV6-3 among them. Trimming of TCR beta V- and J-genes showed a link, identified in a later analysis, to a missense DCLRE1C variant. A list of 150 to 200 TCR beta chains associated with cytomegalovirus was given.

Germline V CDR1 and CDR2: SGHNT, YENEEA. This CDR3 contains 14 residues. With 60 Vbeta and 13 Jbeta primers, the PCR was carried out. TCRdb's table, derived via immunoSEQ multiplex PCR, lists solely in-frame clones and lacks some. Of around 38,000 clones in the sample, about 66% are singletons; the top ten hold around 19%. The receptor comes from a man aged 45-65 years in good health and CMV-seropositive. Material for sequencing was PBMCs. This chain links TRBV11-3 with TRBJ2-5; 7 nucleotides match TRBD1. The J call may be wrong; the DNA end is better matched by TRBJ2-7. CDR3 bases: TGTGCCAGCAGCTACCCCGGGACAGCCTACGAGCAGTACTTC. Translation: CASSYPGTAYEQYF.